This T cell receptor beta chain stems from a study of cytomegalovirus exposure and HLA in healthy donors. The PCR used 60 Vbeta and 13 Jbeta primers. Authors' processing steps: Later, roughly 77 million unique TCR beta chains were counted in an analysis, and about 12 million of them were shared. Repertoires were generated with immunoSEQ multiplex PCR, while TCRdb's copy carries only in-frame clones and drops some. The DNA was the basis for D and trimming; V, J and clone size are from that table. The sample records about 190,000 clones, about 80% being singletons. As for this clone: What it binds is not known.

Study conclusions and caveats: Earlier analysis looked at TCR beta V segments, and most were productive about 87% or about 30% of the time. Reported findings show TCR beta sequences accurately forecast HLA-A and HLA-B alleles in most subjects.

The V end was cut by 0 bases, the J end by 7 bases, with 14 bases between. In germline, CDR1 is SGDLS, CDR2 YYNGEE. The CDR3 is made up of 15 amino acids. V gene TRBV9 combines with J gene TRBJ1-5, with D perhaps matching TRBD1 (6 bases). The sequence was collected from a man aged 35-49 years in good health and CMV-seropositive. Sequencing used PBMCs. The CDR3 bases are TGTGCCAGCAGCGTAGGCTGGGGGCGAGGACAGCCCCAGCATTTT. Translating it yields CASSVGWGRGQPQHF.